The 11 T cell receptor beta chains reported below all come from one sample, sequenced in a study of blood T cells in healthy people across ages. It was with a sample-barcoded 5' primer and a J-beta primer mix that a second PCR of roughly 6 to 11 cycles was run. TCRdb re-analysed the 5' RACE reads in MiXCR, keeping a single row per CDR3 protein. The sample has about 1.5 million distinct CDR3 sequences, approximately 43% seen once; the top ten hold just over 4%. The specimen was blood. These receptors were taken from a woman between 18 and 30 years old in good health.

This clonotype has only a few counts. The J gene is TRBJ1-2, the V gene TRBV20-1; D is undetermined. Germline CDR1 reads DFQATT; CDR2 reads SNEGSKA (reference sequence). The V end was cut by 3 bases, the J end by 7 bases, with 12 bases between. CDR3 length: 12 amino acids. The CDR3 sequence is CSASRGLVGYTF. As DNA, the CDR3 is TGCAGTGCTAGTCGAGGGTTGGTTGGCTACACCTTC.

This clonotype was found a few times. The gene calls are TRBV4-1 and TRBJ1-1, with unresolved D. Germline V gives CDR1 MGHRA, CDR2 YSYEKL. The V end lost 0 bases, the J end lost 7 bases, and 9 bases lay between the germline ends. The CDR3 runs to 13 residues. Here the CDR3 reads CASSQELRGEAFF. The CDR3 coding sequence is TGCGCCAGCAGCCAAGAACTTCGGGGTGAAGCTTTCTTT.

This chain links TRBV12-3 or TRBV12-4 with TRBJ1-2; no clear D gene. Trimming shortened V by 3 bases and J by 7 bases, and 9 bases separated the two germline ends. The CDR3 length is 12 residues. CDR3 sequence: CASSFSSGGYTF. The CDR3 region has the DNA TGTGCCAGCAGTTTCAGTTCTGGTGGCTACACCTTC.

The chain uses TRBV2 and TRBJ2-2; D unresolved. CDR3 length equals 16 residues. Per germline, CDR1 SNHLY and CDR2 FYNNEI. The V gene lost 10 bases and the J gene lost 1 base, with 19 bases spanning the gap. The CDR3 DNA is TGTGCCATGTCAAGTCGGAACTACCTGAACACCGGGGAGCTGTTTTTT. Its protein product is CAMSSRNYLNTGELFF. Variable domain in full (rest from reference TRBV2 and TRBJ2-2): EPEVTQTPSHQVTQMGQEVILRCVPISNHLYFYWYRQILGQKVEFLVSFYNNEISEKSEIFDDQFSVERPDGSNFTLKIRSTKLEDSAMYFCAMSSRNYLNTGELFFGEGSRLTVL.

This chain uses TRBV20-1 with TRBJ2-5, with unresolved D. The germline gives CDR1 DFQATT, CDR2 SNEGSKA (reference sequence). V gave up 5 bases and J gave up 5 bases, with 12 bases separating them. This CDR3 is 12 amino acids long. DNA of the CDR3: TGCAGTGCTGGCCTTCAGAAGGAGACCCAGTACTTC. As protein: CSAGLQKETQYF.

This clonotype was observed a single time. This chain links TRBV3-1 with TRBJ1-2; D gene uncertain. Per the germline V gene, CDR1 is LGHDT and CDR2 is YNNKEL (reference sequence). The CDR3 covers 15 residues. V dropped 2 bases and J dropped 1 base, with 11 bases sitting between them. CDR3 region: CASSQRLGNNYGYTF. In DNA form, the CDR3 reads TGTGCCAGCAGCCAACGGTTAGGGAATAACTATGGCTACACCTTC.

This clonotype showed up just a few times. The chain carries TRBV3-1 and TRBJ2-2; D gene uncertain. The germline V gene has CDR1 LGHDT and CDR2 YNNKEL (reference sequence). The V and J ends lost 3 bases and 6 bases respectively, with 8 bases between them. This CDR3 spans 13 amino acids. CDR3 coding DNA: TGTGCCAGCAGCCAGGTGATGCCCGGGGAGCTGTTTTTT. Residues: CASSQVMPGELFF.

CDR3 DNA sequence: TGTGCCATCAGTGAGGGGACAGGGGTTGAGGTGGAGACCCAGTACTTC. As protein: CAISEGTGVEVETQYF. The J gene is TRBJ2-5, the V gene TRBV10-3; the match to TRBD1 covers 10 bases. This CDR3 is 16 amino acids long. Germline V gene sequence: CDR1 ENHRY, CDR2 SYGVKD. J lost 5 bases, V lost 2 bases, and 8 bases had no gene match.

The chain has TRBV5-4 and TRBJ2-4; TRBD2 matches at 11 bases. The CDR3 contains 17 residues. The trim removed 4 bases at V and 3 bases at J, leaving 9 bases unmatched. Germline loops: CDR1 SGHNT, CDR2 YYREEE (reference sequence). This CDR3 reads CASSTPGTSGLKNIQYF. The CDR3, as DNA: TGTGCCAGCAGCACCCCCGGGACTAGCGGACTCAAAAACATTCAGTACTTC.

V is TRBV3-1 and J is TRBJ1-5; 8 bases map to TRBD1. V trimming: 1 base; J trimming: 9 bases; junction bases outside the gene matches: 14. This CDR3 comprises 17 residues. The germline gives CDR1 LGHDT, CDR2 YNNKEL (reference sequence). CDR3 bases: TGTGCCAGCAGCCAAGCCCAGGCCGGGACAGGCTCCCGGCCCCAGCATTTT. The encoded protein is CASSQAQAGTGSRPQHF.

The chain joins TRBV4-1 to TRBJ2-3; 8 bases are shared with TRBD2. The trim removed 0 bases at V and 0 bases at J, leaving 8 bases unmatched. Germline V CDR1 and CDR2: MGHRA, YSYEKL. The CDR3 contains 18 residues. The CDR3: CASSQDPYVAGSTDTQYF. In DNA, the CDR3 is TGCGCCAGCAGCCAAGATCCCTATGTAGCGGGGAGCACAGATACGCAGTATTTT.